The rows below give T cell receptor beta chains drawn from one sample of a study of shared clonotypes between healthy human individuals. Measured with immunoSEQ multiplex PCR; TCRdb has only the in-frame clones, and not every one. The repertoire has 2 million to 2.5 million clones, roughly 92% of them found once; the top ten carry about 0.36%. Sequenced sample: naive CD4+ T cells from PBMCs. The receptors originated from a man between 18 and 29 years old in good health. Some clones in this sample may be carry-over from other donors' samples. Both conserved end residues are part of each CDR3. The D gene is left open where the match is weak. Size is stated for part of the rows, as once, few or many counts, or as a class when the clone is expanded.

V gene	CDR3 length	J gene	D gene	clone size	CDR3 DNA	CDR3 protein
TRBV10-3	14	TRBJ2-2	TRBD1	-	TGTGCCATCAGGCCGGGACAGGGAACCGGGGAGCTGTTTTTT	CAIRPGQGTGELFF
TRBV5-1	14	TRBJ2-7	TRBD2	-	TGCGCCAGCAGCGGAACCGGGACTAGCGCCGAGCAGTACTTC	CASSGTGTSAEQYF
TRBV28	18	TRBJ2-1	-	-	TGTGCCAGCAGTTCCCCCCGGACGGGGAGAGAAACCTACAATGAGCAGTTCTTC	CASSSPRTGRETYNEQFF
TRBV5-1	16	TRBJ2-3	-	-	TGCGCCAGCAGACTTGAGGAATTTCGAGGGCCAGATACGCAGTATTTT	CASRLEEFRGPDTQYF
TRBV15	14	TRBJ2-2	-	-	TGTGCCATCCCTCGGGGCCAGGGCACCGGGGAGCTGTTTTTT	CAIPRGQGTGELFF
TRBV4-2	16	TRBJ1-1	TRBD1	-	TGTGCCAGCAGCCTCTTTCAAGACAGGGCGAACACTGAAGCTTTCTTT	CASSLFQDRANTEAFF
TRBV5-4	14	TRBJ1-2	-	-	TGTGCCAGCAGCTTGGGTCCGTCAAACTATGGCTACACCTTC	CASSLGPSNYGYTF
TRBV18	14	TRBJ2-7	-	-	TGTGCCAGCTCACCGGAAGGGGTCTCCTACGAGCAGTACTTC	CASSPEGVSYEQYF
TRBV4-2	14	TRBJ1-1	-	few	TGTGCCAGCAGCCATCGCCGGGCAGTCACTGAAGCTTTCTTT	CASSHRRAVTEAFF
TRBV9	15	TRBJ2-2	-	-	TGTGCCAGCAGCGCCCAGCCTGGTCCCACCGGGGAGCTGTTTTTT	CASSAQPGPTGELFF
TRBV7-8	14	TRBJ1-2	-	-	TGTGCCAGCAGCATAATGCGGGGGGAAGATGGCTACACCTTC	CASSIMRGEDGYTF
TRBV5-4	16	TRBJ2-7	TRBD2	-	TGTGCCAGCAGCCGCGGGGGGGGCGGGAGTCCCTACGAGCAGTACTTC	CASSRGGGGSPYEQYF
TRBV5-4	13	TRBJ2-7	-	-	TGTGCCAGCAGCCCCGGCCAGTCCTACGAGCAGTACTTC	CASSPGQSYEQYF
TRBV6-6	12	TRBJ2-3	-	-	TGTGCCAGCACAATAAGGAGGGATACGCAGTATTTT	CASTIRRDTQYF
TRBV6-5	14	TRBJ2-3	-	-	TGTGCCAGCAGCTTAGCGTTCAGCACAGATACGCAGTATTTT	CASSLAFSTDTQYF
TRBV5-4	17	TRBJ2-6	-	-	TGTGCCAGCAGCTTGGCTGGCAGAAGCTCTGGGGCCAACGTCCTGACTTTC	CASSLAGRSSGANVLTF
TRBV6-5	13	TRBJ2-1	-	-	TGTGCCAGCAGGGAGGACCTTTACAATGAGCAGTTCTTC	CASREDLYNEQFF
TRBV7-3	16	TRBJ2-1	TRBD2	-	TGTGCCAGCAGCCGAGGATATAGCGGGATCTACAATGAGCAGTTCTTC	CASSRGYSGIYNEQFF
TRBV2	13	TRBJ2-3	-	once	TGTGCCAGCGAAGAGCCGGGAGTGGATACGCAGTATTTT	CASEEPGVDTQYF
TRBV18	14	TRBJ1-2	-	-	TGTGCCAGCTCACCTAGTAAGGCGAACTATGGCTACACCTTC	CASSPSKANYGYTF
TRBV7-9	12	TRBJ2-1	-	-	TGTGCCAGCAGCCCGGTCAGCGGTGAGCAGTTCTTC	CASSPVSGEQFF
TRBV5-8	14	TRBJ1-5	TRBD1	-	TGTGCCAGCAGCTTCCGGACAGGTATGCAGCCCCAGCATTTT	CASSFRTGMQPQHF
TRBV9	14	TRBJ2-2	-	-	TGTGCCAGCAGCGCCTCAACGAACACCGGGGAGCTGTTTTTT	CASSASTNTGELFF
TRBV27	16	TRBJ2-7	-	-	TGTGCCAGCAGCCAAAGGCCCGGAGTACCACTCTACGAGCAGTACTTC	CASSQRPGVPLYEQYF
TRBV7-3	14	TRBJ2-2	-	once	TGTGCCAGCAGCTTACGGGGGAGCGGCGGGGAGCTGTTTTTT	CASSLRGSGGELFF
TRBV29-1	14	TRBJ1-1	-	few	TGCAGCGTTGCTGAAACAGTCTCGAACACTGAAGCTTTCTTT	CSVAETVSNTEAFF
TRBV6-5	14	TRBJ2-7	-	-	TGTGCCAGCAGTCTTAGGATCCGGGACCCCGAGCAGTACTTC	CASSLRIRDPEQYF
TRBV5-6	12	TRBJ2-5	-	-	TGTGCCAGCAGCCCAGGGGAAGAGACCCAGTACTTC	CASSPGEETQYF
TRBV12-5	17	TRBJ1-5	-	-	TGTGCTAGTGGTTTGCCGCTTCCAGGGAATAGCAATCAGCCCCAGCATTTT	CASGLPLPGNSNQPQHF
TRBV19	15	TRBJ1-1	-	once	TGTGCCAGTAGTTGGGGGCGACTAATGAACACTGAAGCTTTCTTT	CASSWGRLMNTEAFF
TRBV11-2	14	TRBJ1-1	-	few	TGTGCCAGCAGCCTTCCAGTGTCGTACACTGAAGCTTTCTTT	CASSLPVSYTEAFF
TRBV25-1	15	TRBJ2-2	TRBD2	-	TGTGCCAGCAGTGAACTGGCGGGAGCAACCGGGGAGCTGTTTTTT	CASSELAGATGELFF
TRBV19	13	TRBJ1-1	-	-	TGTGCCAGTACAACTGGGGTCCGGGCTGAAGCTTTCTTT	CASTTGVRAEAFF
TRBV18	14	TRBJ2-7	-	-	TGTGCCAGCTCACCACCTGGAGTTAAGGACGAGCAGTACTTC	CASSPPGVKDEQYF
TRBV7-9	13	TRBJ1-2	-	-	TGTGCCAGCAGCTGGCAGGAAAGAGGTGGCTACACCTTC	CASSWQERGGYTF
TRBV5-1	14	TRBJ2-1	-	-	TGCGCCAGCAGCTTGTACCCCCGGAGGGATGAGCAGTTCTTC	CASSLYPRRDEQFF
TRBV20-1	11	TRBJ1-2	-	-	TGCAGTGCCTTACGGACTGATGGCTACACCTTC	CSALRTDGYTF
TRBV5-4	13	TRBJ2-1	TRBD2	-	TGTGCCAGCAGCCCTCTGGGGGGGAATGAGCAGTTCTTC	CASSPLGGNEQFF
TRBV5-1	13	TRBJ2-1	-	-	TGCGCCAGCAGCATGGTGGGGAACAATGAGCAGTTCTTC	CASSMVGNNEQFF
TRBV27	15	TRBJ2-3	TRBD2	-	TGTGCCAGCAGTAACCTAGCGGGAGCCCGAGATACGCAGTATTTT	CASSNLAGARDTQYF
TRBV7-2	18	TRBJ1-6	-	-	TGTGCCAGCAGCCCGTCAGGGAGTGGAAACCTGCCGGGTTCACCCCTCCACTTT	CASSPSGSGNLPGSPLHF
TRBV4-2	14	TRBJ1-1	-	-	TGTGCCAGCAGCCAAGTAACAGGACTTTTTCAAGCTTTCTTT	CASSQVTGLFQAFF